The text below deals with one T cell receptor (beta chain). An input of roughly 0.45 to 1 ug of RNA was subjected to reverse transcription using random hexamers. Coverage of TCR beta CDR3 amplification by immunoSEQ multiplex PCR extended to 54 Vbeta and 13 Jbeta. TCRdb called the immunoSEQ multiplex PCR reads again in MiXCR, with one record for every CDR3 protein. The profile covers about 120,000 distinct CDR3 sequences, with over 90% appearing a single time and 0.14% taken by the ten largest. This record comes from a study of CD8 T cells in Susac syndrome. CD8+ and CD4+ blood T cells underwent TCR beta sequencing. Germline V gene data show CDR1 as SGHTA and CDR2 as FQGNSA. V was pared by 5 bases and J by 5 bases, with 12 bases of the junction left unmatched. This CDR3 is 16 amino acids long.

This chain uses TRBV7-2 with TRBJ2-5; 9 bases align to TRBD1. The specimen was CD4+ T cells from PBMCs. The TCR was taken from a human donor in good health. Here the CDR3 reads CASSLTRTGVGETQYF. The CDR3 bases are TGTGCCAGCAGCCTTACTCGGACAGGGGTAGGGGAGACCCAGTACTTC.